This T cell receptor (beta chain) emerged from a study of blood T cell repertoires in COVID-19. Study-wide background: The cDNA or gDNA used as material had been derived from T cells, B-cell-depleted T cells, or PBMCs.

V shed 8 bases and J shed 2 bases, with 13 bases lying between them. CDR3 length: 14 residues. Germline V gene data show CDR1 as MNHEY and CDR2 as SVGAGI. Here immunoSEQ multiplex PCR was the method, and the copy in TCRdb shows in-frame clones only, minus some. Among roughly 150,000 clones listed, roughly 84% were seen once. The rearrangement joins TRBV6-5 to TRBJ1-5; unclear D gene. The clonotype comes from a man between 65 and 85 years old with active or convalescent COVID-19. Sequenced: peripheral blood. CDR3 bases: TGTGCCAGCCGGAGACCCGGTGGCAATCAGCCCCAGCATTTT. Protein: CASRRPGGNQPQHF.